This T cell receptor (beta chain) was captured in a study of blood T cell repertoires in COVID-19. Per the original data handling: By means of reference gene primer amplification, nucleated cell counts were estimated. TCRdb's table, derived via immunoSEQ multiplex PCR, lists solely in-frame clones and lacks some. Clone size and V and J calls were adopted from that table, with D and trimming inferred from the DNA. The table includes about 230,000 clones, 65% to 85% detected once. This CDR3 spans 15 amino acids. Germline assignment: CDR1 SNHLY and CDR2 FYNNEI. V dropped 5 bases and J dropped 1; count of bases not matched to a gene: 5.

The origin of this receptor is an elderly man with acute or convalescent COVID-19. The chain couples TRBV2 to TRBJ2-1, with 7 nucleotides matching TRBD2. The sample comprised peripheral blood. CDR3: CASSPSSGSYNEQFF. The DNA for the CDR3 is TGTGCCAGCAGTCCATCTAGCGGATCCTACAATGAGCAGTTCTTC.